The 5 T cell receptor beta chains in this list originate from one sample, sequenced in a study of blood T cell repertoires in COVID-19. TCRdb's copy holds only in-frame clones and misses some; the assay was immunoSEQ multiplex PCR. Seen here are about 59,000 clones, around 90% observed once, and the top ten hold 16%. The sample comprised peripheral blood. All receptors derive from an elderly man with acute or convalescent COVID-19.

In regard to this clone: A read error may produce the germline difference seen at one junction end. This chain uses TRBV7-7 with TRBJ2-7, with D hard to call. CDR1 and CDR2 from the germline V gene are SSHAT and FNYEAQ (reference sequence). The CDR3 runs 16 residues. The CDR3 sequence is CASSLLRHQCPYEQYF. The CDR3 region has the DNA TGTGCTAGCAGCTTATTGCGCCACCAATGCCCCTACGAGCAGTACTTC.

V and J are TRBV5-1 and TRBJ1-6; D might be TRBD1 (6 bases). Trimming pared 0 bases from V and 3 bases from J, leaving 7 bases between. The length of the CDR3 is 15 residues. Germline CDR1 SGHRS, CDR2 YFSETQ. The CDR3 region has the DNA TGCGCCAGCAGCTTGGACAGGGTCTATAATTCACCCCTCCACTTT. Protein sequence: CASSLDRVYNSPLHF.

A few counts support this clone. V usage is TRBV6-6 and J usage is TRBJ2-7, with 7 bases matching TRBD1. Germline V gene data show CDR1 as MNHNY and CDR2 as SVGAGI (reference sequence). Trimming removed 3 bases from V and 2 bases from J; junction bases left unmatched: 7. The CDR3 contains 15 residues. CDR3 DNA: TGTGCCAGCAGTTATTACCCAGGGGGAGCCTACGAGCAGTACTTC. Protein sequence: CASSYYPGGAYEQYF.

The DNA of the CDR3 is TGTGCCAGTAGTATCCTCTACTCCATTAGCGGCCGGGGAGATACGCAGTATTTT. Translated: CASSILYSISGRGDTQYF. The rearrangement links TRBV19 to TRBJ2-3, with D possibly matching TRBD2 (6 bases). The V and J ends lost 3 bases and 5 bases respectively, with 24 bases between them. Germline assignment: CDR1 LNHDA and CDR2 SQIVND (reference sequence). The length of the CDR3 is 18 residues.

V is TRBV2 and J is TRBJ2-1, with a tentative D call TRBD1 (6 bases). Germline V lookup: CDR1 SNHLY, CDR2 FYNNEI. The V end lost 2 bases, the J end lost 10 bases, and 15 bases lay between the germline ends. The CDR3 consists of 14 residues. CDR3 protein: CASSEFNNRDEQFF. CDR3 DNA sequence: TGTGCCAGCAGTGAATTCAATAACAGGGACGAGCAGTTCTTC. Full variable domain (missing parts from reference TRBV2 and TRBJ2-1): EPEVTQTPSHQVTQMGQEVILRCVPISNHLYFYWYRQILGQKVEFLVSFYNNEISEKSEIFDDQFSVERPDGSNFTLKIRSTKLEDSAMYFCASSEFNNRDEQFFGPGTRLTVL.